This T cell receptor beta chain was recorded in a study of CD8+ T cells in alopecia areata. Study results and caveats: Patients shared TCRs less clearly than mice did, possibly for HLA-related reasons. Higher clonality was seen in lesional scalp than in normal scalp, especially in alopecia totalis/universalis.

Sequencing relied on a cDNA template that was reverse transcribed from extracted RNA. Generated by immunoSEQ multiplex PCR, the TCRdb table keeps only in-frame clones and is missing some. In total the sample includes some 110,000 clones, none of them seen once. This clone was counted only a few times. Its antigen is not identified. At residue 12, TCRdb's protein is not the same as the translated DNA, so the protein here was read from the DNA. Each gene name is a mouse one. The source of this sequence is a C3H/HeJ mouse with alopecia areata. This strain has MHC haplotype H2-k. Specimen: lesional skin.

CDR3 in amino acids: CASAQTDSYNSPLYF. The CDR3 DNA, read in part, is TGTGCCAGCGCCCAGACAGATTCCTATAATTCGCCC. V is TRBV19 and J is TRBJ1-6; TRBD1 might be the D (5 bases). The read gets to within 3 residues of the CDR3 end, and the germline J gene fills in the rest. TRBJ1-6 is flagged as an ORF with uncertain function. Per germline, CDR1 FNHDT and CDR2 SITEND (reference sequence). V was clipped by 7 bases and J by 0 bases, with 11 bases between them. CDR3 length: 15 residues.